This T cell receptor beta chain was obtained from a study of blood T cell repertoires in COVID-19. Sequenced by immunoSEQ multiplex PCR; TCRdb stores in-frame clones only, minus some. The sample shows around 250,000 clones, about 83% of them seen only once. The CDR3 spans 14 residues. V was shortened by 3 bases and J by 2 bases, with 10 bases between the two germline ends. CDR1 and CDR2 (germline): SEHNR, FQNEAQ (reference sequence). The specimen sequenced was peripheral blood. This TCR was recovered from a man of 80 years or more with acute or convalescent COVID-19. The V call is TRBV7-9, the J call TRBJ1-2, with a weak D call TRBD1 (6 bases). DNA of the CDR3: TGTGCCAGCAGCTTTACGCAGGGGAACTATGGCTACACCTTC. Amino acid sequence: CASSFTQGNYGYTF.